A single T cell receptor (beta chain) is shown here with its context. Its cognate antigen is unknown. Primers: 60 Vbeta forward and 13 Jbeta reverse. Profiled with immunoSEQ multiplex PCR; TCRdb holds only in-frame clones, not every one. Its clone listing holds 100,000 to 150,000 clones. The data are from a study of cytomegalovirus exposure and HLA in healthy donors. Study-level findings and limits: Fewer N-insertions (relative to the roughly 720-donor mean) were reportedly seen in an Asian-associated ancestry cluster in a later analysis. In an earlier analysis, most TCR beta V segments were productive about 90% or about 30% of the time. Some 16,000 TCR beta sequences were associated with HLA alleles at 0.05 false discovery rate in a later analysis. It was approximately 150 TCR beta chains that were listed as cytomegalovirus-associated.

The V and J ends lost 4 bases and 3 bases respectively, with 12 bases between them. The CDR3 has 14 residues. Looked up from germline, CDR1 is SNHLY and CDR2 is FYNNEI. The chain uses TRBV2 and TRBJ2-5; D gene ambiguous. The sample was PBMCs. The source is a man aged 18 to 35 in good health and CMV-seronegative. CDR3 amino acids: CASSVWSRKETQYF. In DNA, the CDR3 is TGTGCCAGCAGTGTGTGGAGCAGAAAAGAGACCCAGTACTTC.